The 9 T cell receptor beta chains listed next were all sequenced from one sample in a study of T-cell reconstitution after alpha-beta-depleted transplantation in children. This sample's TCRbeta library carried unique molecular identifier barcodes. MiXCR, applied by TCRdb to the PCR reads, yields one record per CDR3 protein. The table records around 680,000 distinct CDR3 sequences, approximately 16% of them present only once. This specimen consisted of PBMCs from the stem cell graft donor, obtained from the stem cell graft. These receptors were taken from a human donor who donated a stem cell graft to a child with acute myeloid leukemia.

The rearrangement links TRBV4-1 to TRBJ1-2; tentative D call: TRBD1 (5 bases). This CDR3 has 15 residues. The germline V and J ends were trimmed by 4 bases and 0 bases, with 12 bases remaining between them. The V gene's germline CDR1 is MGHRA and CDR2 YSYEKL. The CDR3 is CASSRGTVANYGYTF. The CDR3 coding sequence is TGCGCCAGCAGCCGAGGGACGGTAGCTAACTATGGCTACACCTTC.

The table lists this clonotype with a few counts. This rearrangement joins TRBV15 to TRBJ2-1; no clear D. From germline, CDR1 is LNHNV and CDR2 YYDKDF (reference sequence). The V end lost 4 bases, the J end lost 6 bases, and 22 bases lay between the germline ends. The CDR3 extends over 17 amino acids. In DNA form, the CDR3 reads TGTGCCACCAGCATTTTTCCTCCTCCTAAGGATCGCAATGAGCAGTTCTTC. This gives the protein CATSIFPPPKDRNEQFF.

This clonotype was found many times. This sequence joins TRBV20-1 and TRBJ1-2; tentatively, D is TRBD1 (6 bases). The CDR3 has 14 residues. CDR1 is DFQATT and CDR2 is SNEGSKA in the germline V gene (reference sequence). The germline V and J ends were trimmed by 5 bases and 0 bases, with 13 bases remaining between them. The CDR3 sequence is CSAAGQTANYGYTF. The CDR3 coding sequence is TGCAGTGCTGCTGGACAGACAGCTAACTATGGCTACACCTTC.

This clonotype has a count of ten or more. The V and J genes are TRBV5-1 and TRBJ2-7; 7 bases agree with TRBD1. The CDR3 consists of 13 residues. Germline CDR1 is SGHRS and CDR2 is YFSETQ. V lost 7 bases and J lost 3; bases outside the gene matches: 7. The CDR3 DNA sequence: TGCGCCAGCCGAAAGGGGGCTTACTACGAGCAGTACTTC. Encoded protein: CASRKGAYYEQYF.

This clonotype was counted a few times. The rearrangement joins TRBV7-2 to TRBJ1-1, with no clear D. V was pared by 3 bases and J by 4 bases, with 12 bases between. CDR1 is SGHTA and CDR2 is FQGNSA in the germline V gene. The CDR3 length is 14 residues. The CDR3 DNA follows: TGTGCCAGCAGCTTCCGGAGGGTAGGCACTGAAGCTTTCTTT. Residues: CASSFRRVGTEAFF. Based on the CDR3 plus reference TRBV7-2 and TRBJ1-1, the full variable domain is GAGVSQSPSNKVTEKGKDVELRCDPISGHTALYWYRQSLGQGLEFLIYFQGNSAPDKSGLPSDRFSAERTGGSVSTLTIQRTQQEDSAVYLCASSFRRVGTEAFFGQGTRLTVV.

This clonotype was detected a few times. The chain couples TRBV7-2 to TRBJ1-2, with 10 bases identical to TRBD1. CDR1 SGHTA and CDR2 FQGNSA come from the germline V gene. V trimming: 3 bases; J trimming: 7 bases; junction bases outside the gene matches: 5. CDR3 size: 14 residues. The CDR3 region has the DNA TGTGCCAGCAGCTTTGACAGGGGGCAGCGTGGCTACACCTTC. It encodes CASSFDRGQRGYTF.

This clonotype was counted between two and nine times. The chain couples TRBV24-1 to TRBJ2-1, with 9 positions matching TRBD1. Trimming at V came to 3 bases and at J to 6 bases, leaving 5 bases not matched to a gene. CDR1 and CDR2 (germline): KGHDR, SFDVKD. The CDR3 length is 15 residues. CDR3 sequence (DNA): TGTGCCACCAGTGATCTCCGGGACAGGGTCAATGAGCAGTTCTTC. This codes for CATSDLRDRVNEQFF.

Only a few counts were recorded for this clonotype. The rearrangement links TRBV10-3 to TRBJ1-1; D might be TRBD1 (6 bases). Germline V gene lookup returns CDR1 ENHRY and CDR2 SYGVKD. V lost 0 bases and J lost 1, with 9 bases in between. This CDR3 is built from 15 residues. The CDR3 DNA reads TGTGCCATCAGTGAGTCGGGGGGACAGAACACTGAAGCTTTCTTT. As protein: CAISESGGQNTEAFF.

This clonotype has more than one count but fewer than ten. The rearrangement links TRBV20-1 to TRBJ2-1, with a weak D call TRBD1 (6 bases). The germline CDR1 and CDR2 sequences are DFQATT and SNEGSKA (reference sequence). There are 15 residues in the CDR3. Trimming shortened V by 6 bases and J by 5 bases, and 20 bases separated the two germline ends. The CDR3 loop reads CSAIRQVYINNEQFF. The CDR3 DNA follows: TGCAGTGCCATAAGACAGGTTTACATCAACAATGAGCAGTTCTTC.